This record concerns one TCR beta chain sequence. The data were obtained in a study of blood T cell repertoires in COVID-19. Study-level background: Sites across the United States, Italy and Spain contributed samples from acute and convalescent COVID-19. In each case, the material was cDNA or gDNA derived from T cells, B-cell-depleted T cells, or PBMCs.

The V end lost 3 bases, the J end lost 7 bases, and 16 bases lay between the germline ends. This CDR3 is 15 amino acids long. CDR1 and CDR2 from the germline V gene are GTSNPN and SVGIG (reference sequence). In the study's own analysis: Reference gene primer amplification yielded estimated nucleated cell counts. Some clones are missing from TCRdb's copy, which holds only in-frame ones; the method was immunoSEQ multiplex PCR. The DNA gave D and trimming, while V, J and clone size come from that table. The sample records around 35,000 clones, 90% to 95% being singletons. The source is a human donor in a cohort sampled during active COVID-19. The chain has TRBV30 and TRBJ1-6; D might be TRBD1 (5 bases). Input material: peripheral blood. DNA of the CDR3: TGTGCCTGGAGGGCAATGGGACTGACCAATTCACCCCTCCACTTT. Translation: CAWRAMGLTNSPLHF.